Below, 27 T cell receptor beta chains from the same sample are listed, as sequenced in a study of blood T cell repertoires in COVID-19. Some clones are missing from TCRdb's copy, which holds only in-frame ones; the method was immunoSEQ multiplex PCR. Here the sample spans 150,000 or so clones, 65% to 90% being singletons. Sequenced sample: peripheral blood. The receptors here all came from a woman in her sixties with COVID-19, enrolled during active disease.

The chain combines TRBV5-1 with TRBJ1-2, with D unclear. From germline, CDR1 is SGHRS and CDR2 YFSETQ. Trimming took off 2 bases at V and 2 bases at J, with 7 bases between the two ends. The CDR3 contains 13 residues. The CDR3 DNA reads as TGCGCCAGCAGCTTCTCCCTCAACTATGGCTACACCTTC. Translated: CASSFSLNYGYTF.

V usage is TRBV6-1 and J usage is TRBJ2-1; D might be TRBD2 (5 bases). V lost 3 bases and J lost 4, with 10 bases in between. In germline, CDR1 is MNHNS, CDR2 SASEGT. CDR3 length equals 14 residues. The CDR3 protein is CASSDRERYNEQFF. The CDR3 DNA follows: TGTGCCAGCAGTGATCGCGAGCGGTACAATGAGCAGTTCTTC.

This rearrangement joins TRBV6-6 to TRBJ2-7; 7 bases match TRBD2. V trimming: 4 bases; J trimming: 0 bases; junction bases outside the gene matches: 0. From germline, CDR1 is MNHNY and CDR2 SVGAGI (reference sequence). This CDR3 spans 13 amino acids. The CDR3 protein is CASSWGGSYEQYV. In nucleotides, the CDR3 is TGTGCCAGCAGTTGGGGGGGCTCCTACGAGCAGTACGTC.

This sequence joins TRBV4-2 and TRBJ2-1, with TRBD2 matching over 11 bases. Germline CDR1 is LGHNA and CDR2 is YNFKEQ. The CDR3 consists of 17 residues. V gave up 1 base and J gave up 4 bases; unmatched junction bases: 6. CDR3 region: CASSQAPLAGVYNEQFF. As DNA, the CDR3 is TGTGCCAGCAGCCAAGCCCCACTAGCGGGGGTATACAATGAGCAGTTCTTC.

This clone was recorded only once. CDR3 bases: TGTGCCAGCAGCCAAAACACCGGGAGGTGGCTATCCGGCTACACCTTC. It specifies CASSQNTGRWLSGYTF. This chain links TRBV14 with TRBJ1-2; D ambiguous. The CDR3 loop spans 16 amino acids. Between the trimmed V and J ends, which lost 2 bases and 8 bases, there was a span of 21 bases. Germline lookup yields CDR1 SGHDN and CDR2 FVKESK.

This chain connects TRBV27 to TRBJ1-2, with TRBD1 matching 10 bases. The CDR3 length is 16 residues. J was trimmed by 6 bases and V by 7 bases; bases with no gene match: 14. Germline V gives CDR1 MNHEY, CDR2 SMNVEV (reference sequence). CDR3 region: CASTNRGQGRVDGYTF. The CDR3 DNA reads TGTGCCAGCACCAATCGGGGACAGGGGAGAGTGGATGGCTACACCTTC.

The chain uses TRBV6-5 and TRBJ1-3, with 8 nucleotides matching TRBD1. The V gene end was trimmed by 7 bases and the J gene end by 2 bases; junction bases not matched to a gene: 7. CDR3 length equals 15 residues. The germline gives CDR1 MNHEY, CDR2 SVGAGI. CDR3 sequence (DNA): TGTGCCAGCACCCCAGACAGGGGCGCTGGAAACACCATATATTTT. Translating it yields CASTPDRGAGNTIYF.

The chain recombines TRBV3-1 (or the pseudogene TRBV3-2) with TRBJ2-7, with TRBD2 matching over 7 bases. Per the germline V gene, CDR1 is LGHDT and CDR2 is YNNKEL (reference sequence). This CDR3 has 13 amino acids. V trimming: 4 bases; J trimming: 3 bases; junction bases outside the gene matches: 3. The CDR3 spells CASSRGGGYEQYV. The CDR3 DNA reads TGTGCCAGCAGCCGGGGCGGGGGCTACGAGCAGTACGTC.

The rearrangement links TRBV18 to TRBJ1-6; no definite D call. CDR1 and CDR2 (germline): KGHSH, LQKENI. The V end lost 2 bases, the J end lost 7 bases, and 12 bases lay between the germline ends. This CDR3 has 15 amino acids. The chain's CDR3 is CASSPDSFPNSPLHF. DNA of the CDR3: TGTGCCAGCTCACCAGATAGTTTCCCCAATTCACCCCTCCACTTT. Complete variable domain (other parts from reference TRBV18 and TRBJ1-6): NAGVMQNPRHLVRRRGQEARLRCSPMKGHSHVYWYRQLPEEGLKFMVYLQKENIIDESGMPKERFSAEFPKEGPSILRIQQVVRGDSAAYFCASSPDSFPNSPLHFGNGTRLTVT.

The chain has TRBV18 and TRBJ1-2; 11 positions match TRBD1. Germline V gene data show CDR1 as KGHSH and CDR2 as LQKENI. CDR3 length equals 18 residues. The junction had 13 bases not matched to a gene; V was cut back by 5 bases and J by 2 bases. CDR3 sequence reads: CASSTYGTGGRANYGYTF. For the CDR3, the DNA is TGTGCCAGCTCAACTTACGGGACAGGGGGGAGAGCAAACTATGGCTACACCTTC.

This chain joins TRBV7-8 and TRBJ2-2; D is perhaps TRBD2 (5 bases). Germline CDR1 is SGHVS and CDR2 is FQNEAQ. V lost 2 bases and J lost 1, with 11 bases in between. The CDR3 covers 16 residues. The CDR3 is CASSLRARGNTGELFF. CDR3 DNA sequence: TGTGCCAGCAGCTTAAGAGCACGGGGGAACACCGGGGAGCTGTTTTTT.

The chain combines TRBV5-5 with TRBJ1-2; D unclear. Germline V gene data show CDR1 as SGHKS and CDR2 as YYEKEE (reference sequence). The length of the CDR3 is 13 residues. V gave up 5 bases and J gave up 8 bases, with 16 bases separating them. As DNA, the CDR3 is TGTGCCAGCAGTCCCCGGGTGGGAGAGGGCTACACCTTC. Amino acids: CASSPRVGEGYTF.

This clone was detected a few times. CDR3 nucleotide sequence: TGTGCCAGCAGCCAAGGGCCAGGGACAACTGGAAACACCATATATTTT. The encoded protein is CASSQGPGTTGNTIYF. The chain uses TRBV3-1 (or the pseudogene TRBV3-2) and TRBJ1-3; tentatively, D is TRBD1 (6 bases). Trimming shortened V by 1 base and J by 2 bases, and 12 bases separated the two germline ends. CDR1 is LGHDT, CDR2 YNNKEL, per germline (reference sequence). The length of the CDR3 is 16 residues.

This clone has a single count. CDR3 sequence reads: CASSEAGTLYGYTF. The CDR3 coding sequence is TGTGCCAGCAGTGAAGCCGGGACACTTTATGGCTACACCTTC. The chain recombines TRBV6-1 with TRBJ1-2; maybe TRBD1 (6 bases). The CDR3 totals 14 residues. Germline V gene data show CDR1 as MNHNS and CDR2 as SASEGT. The V gene lost 0 bases and the J gene lost 5 bases, with 10 bases spanning the gap.

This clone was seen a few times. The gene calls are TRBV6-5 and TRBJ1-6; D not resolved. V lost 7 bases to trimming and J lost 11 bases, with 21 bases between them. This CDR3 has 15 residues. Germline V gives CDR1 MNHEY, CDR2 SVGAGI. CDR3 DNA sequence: TGTGCCAGCACCCCCGGAGGTCTAGTACCCCCACCCCTCCACTTT. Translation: CASTPGGLVPPPLHF.

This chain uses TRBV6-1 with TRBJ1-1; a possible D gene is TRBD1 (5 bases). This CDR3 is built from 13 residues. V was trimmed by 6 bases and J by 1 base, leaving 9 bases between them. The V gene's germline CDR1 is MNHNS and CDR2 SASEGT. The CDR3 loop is CASSKQENTEAFF. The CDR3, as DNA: TGTGCCAGCAGCAAACAGGAGAACACTGAAGCTTTCTTT.

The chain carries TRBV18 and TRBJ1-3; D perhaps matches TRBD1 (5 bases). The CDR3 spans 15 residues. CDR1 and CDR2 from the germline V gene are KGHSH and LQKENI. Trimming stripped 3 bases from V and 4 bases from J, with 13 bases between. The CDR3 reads CASSPAGNLGNTIYF. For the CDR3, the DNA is TGTGCCAGCTCACCGGCAGGGAACTTAGGAAACACCATATATTTT.

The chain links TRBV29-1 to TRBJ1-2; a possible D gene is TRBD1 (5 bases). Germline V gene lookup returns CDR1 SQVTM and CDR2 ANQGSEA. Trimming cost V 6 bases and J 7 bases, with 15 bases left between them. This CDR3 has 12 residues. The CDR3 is CSVERGPGGYTF. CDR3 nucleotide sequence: TGCAGCGTCGAAAGGGGTCCGGGTGGCTACACCTTC.

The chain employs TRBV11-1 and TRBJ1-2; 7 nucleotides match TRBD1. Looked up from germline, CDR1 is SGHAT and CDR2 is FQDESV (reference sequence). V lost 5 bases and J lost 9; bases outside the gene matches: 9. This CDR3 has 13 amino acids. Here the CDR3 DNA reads TGTGCCAGCAGCCCTCGGACAGGTGAACGCTACACCTTC. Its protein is CASSPRTGERYTF.

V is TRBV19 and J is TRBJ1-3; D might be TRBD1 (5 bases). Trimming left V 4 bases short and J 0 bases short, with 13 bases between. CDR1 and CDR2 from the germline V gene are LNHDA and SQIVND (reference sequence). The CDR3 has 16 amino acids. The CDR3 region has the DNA TGTGCCAGTAGTAGCCGCGGGGGTGCCTCTGGAAACACCATATATTTT. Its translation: CASSSRGGASGNTIYF.

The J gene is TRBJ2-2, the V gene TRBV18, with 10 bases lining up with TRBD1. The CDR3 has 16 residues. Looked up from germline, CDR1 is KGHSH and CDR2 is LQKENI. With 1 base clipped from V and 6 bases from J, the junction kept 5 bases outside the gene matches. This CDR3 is CASSPRGTGASGELFF. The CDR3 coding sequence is TGTGCCAGCTCACCACGAGGGACAGGGGCGTCCGGGGAGCTGTTTTTT.

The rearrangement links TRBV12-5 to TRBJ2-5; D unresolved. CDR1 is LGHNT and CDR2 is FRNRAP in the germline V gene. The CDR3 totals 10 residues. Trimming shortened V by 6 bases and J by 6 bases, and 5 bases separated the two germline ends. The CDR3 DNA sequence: TGTGCTAGTGGGTTTAAGACCCAGTACTTC. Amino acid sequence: CASGFKTQYF.

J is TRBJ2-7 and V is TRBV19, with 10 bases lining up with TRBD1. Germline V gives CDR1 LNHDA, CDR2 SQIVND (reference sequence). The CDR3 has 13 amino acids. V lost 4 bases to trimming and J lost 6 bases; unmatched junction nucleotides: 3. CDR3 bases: TGTGCCAGTAGTAGGGACAGGGGACTCGAGCAGTACTTC. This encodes CASSRDRGLEQYF.

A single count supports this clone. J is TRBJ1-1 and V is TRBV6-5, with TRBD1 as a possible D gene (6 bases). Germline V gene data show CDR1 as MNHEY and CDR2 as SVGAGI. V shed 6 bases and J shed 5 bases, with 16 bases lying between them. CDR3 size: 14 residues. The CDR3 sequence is CASRAQGGGTEAFF. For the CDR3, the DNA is TGTGCCAGCAGGGCACAGGGCGGGGGAACTGAAGCTTTCTTT.

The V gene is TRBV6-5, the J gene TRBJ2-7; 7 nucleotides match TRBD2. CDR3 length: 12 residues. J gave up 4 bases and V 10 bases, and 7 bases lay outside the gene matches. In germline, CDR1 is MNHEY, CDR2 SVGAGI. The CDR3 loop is CAIKTGGYEQYF. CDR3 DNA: TGTGCCATCAAGACGGGGGGTTACGAGCAGTACTTC.

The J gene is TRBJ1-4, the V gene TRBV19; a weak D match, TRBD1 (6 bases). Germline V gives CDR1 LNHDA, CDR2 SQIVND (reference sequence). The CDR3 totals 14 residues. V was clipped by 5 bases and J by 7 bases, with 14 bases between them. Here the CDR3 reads CASSPRGAREKLFF. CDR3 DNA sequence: TGTGCCAGTAGTCCACGGGGGGCGCGTGAAAAACTGTTTTTT.

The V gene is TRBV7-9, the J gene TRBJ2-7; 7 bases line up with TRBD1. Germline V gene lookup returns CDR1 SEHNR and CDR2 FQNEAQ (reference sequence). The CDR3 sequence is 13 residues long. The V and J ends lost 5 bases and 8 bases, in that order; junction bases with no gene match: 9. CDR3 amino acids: CASSVRQGVKQYF. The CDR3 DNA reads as TGTGCCAGCAGCGTTAGACAGGGAGTGAAGCAGTACTTC.